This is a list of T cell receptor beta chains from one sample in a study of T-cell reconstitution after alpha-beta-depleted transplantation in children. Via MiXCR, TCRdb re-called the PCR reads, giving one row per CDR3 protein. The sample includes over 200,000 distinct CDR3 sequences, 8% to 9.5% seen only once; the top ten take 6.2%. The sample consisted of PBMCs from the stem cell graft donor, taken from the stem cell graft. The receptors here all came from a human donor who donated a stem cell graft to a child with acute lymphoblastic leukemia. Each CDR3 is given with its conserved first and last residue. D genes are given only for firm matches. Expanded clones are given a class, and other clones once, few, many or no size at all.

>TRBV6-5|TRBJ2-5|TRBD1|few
TGTGCCAGCAGTTATCCCCCGACAGGGTTACAAGAGACCCAGTACTTC
CASSYPPTGLQETQYF
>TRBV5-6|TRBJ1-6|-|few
TGTGCCAGCAGCCTTGGATGGACGGCAAATTCTTCACCCCTCCACTTT
CASSLGWTANSSPLHF
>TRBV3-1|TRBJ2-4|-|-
TGTGCCAGCAGCCAAGTGGCGGGCAAAAACATTCAGTACTTC
CASSQVAGKNIQYF
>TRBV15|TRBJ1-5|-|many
TGTGCCACCAGCAGAGATGAAGGACAAATGAACCCCCAGCATTTT
CATSRDEGQMNPQHF
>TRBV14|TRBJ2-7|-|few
TGTGCCAGCAGCCAGTTCGGAGTCCACGAGCAGTACTTC
CASSQFGVHEQYF
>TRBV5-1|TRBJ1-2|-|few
TGCGCCAGCAGCTTGACACAGGGCAGCTATGGCTACACCTTC
CASSLTQGSYGYTF
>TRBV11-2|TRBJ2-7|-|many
TGTGCCAGCAGCTTAGAGGATACCATGGCCGAGCAGTACTTC
CASSLEDTMAEQYF
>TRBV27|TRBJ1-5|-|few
TGTGCCAGCAGGCCCCTCGGGCTAGACAGCGTATCAGATCAGCCCCAGCATTTT
CASRPLGLDSVSDQPQHF
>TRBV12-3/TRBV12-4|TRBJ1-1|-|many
TGTGCCAGCAGTATTGGGGAGAACACTGAAGCTTTCTTT
CASSIGENTEAFF
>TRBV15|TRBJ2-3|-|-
TGTGCCACCAGCATAAGTCCCACAGATACGCAGTATTTT
CATSISPTDTQYF
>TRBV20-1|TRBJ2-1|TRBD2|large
TGCAGTGCTAGAGACGGGGGGGCCAGGAGTGAGCAGTTCTTC
CSARDGGARSEQFF
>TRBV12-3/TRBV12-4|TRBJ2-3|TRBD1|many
TGTGCCAGCAGTCCGGTGGACAGGGGCACAGATACGCAGTATTTT
CASSPVDRGTDTQYF
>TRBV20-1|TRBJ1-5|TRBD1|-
TGCAGTGCTAGTGTCCGGACAGGGTTAAGCCAGCCCCAGCATTTT
CSASVRTGLSQPQHF
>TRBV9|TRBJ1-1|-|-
TGTGCCAGCAGCGTAGTATGGGGTCCGCAGTATGAAGCTTTCTTT
CASSVVWGPQYEAFF
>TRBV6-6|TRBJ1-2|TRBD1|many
TGTGCCAGCAGAACAGGGGGCGCGGATGGCTACACCTTC
CASRTGGADGYTF
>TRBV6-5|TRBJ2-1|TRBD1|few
TGTGCCAGCAGTTCGACAGGGGAAGAGCAGTTCTTC
CASSSTGEEQFF